A selection of T cell receptor beta chains follows, all from one sample in a study of blood T cell repertoires in COVID-19. Produced via immunoSEQ multiplex PCR; TCRdb's table is partial and in-frame only. There are some 290,000 clones in the sample; roughly 89% occur only once, and roughly a tenth lies in the top ten. Sequencing input: PBMCs or T cells enriched from blood (not recorded which). The source is a woman younger than 45 who had recovered from COVID-19. Each CDR3 is given with its conserved first and last residue. The D gene is left open where the match is weak. Some rows have no size entry. The others give once, few or many, or a class for an expanded clone.

V,J,D,size,CDR3,DNA
TRBV10-3,TRBJ2-7,TRBD2,-,CATAGTSGRGSYEQYF,TGTGCCACCGCCGGGACTAGCGGGAGGGGCTCCTACGAGCAGTACTTC
TRBV4-2,TRBJ2-7,TRBD2,-,CASSQDYAGASSGSEQYF,TGTGCCAGCAGCCAAGATTACGCGGGAGCCAGTTCGGGGAGCGAGCAGTACTTC
TRBV7-9,TRBJ1-1,-,-,CASSLFLERNTEAFF,TGTGCCAGCAGCTTGTTCTTAGAAAGGAACACTGAAGCTTTCTTT
TRBV28,TRBJ2-6,-,-,CASSPDLAGANVLTF,TGTGCCAGCAGTCCCGACTTGGCGGGGGCCAACGTCCTGACTTTC
TRBV19,TRBJ2-3,TRBD2,-,CASSHPGTSGRQDTQYF,TGTGCCAGTAGCCATCCCGGGACTAGCGGGAGGCAGGATACGCAGTATTTT
TRBV3-1/TRBV3-2,TRBJ2-3,TRBD2,-,CASSLRAGAADTQYF,TGTGCCAGCAGCCTTAGAGCGGGAGCAGCAGATACGCAGTATTTT
TRBV11-1,TRBJ1-4,-,-,CASSSSATNEKLFF,TGTGCCAGCAGCTCCAGTGCAACTAATGAAAAACTGTTTTTT
TRBV18,TRBJ1-2,TRBD1,-,CASSTGDGYGYTF,TGTGCCAGCTCAACAGGGGATGGGTATGGCTACACCTTC
TRBV5-1,TRBJ2-1,TRBD2,-,CASSLSGTSISEQFF,TGCGCCAGCAGCCTATCCGGGACTAGTATCAGTGAGCAGTTCTTC
TRBV27,TRBJ2-1,-,few,CASSLWGQTNYNEQFF,TGTGCCAGCAGTTTATGGGGGCAGACAAACTACAATGAGCAGTTCTTC
TRBV6-1,TRBJ2-7,TRBD1,-,CASSEDRVYEQYF,TGTGCCAGCAGTGAGGACAGGGTTTACGAGCAGTACTTC
TRBV11-3,TRBJ2-5,-,-,CASSSPGERETQYF,TGTGCCAGCAGCTCCCCCGGGGAGCGGGAGACCCAGTACTTC
TRBV5-4,TRBJ2-1,TRBD2,-,CASSLLGEGLDEQFF,TGTGCCAGCAGCTTGTTGGGGGAGGGCCTCGATGAGCAGTTCTTC
TRBV25-1,TRBJ2-2,-,-,CASRNPGETAGNTGELFF,TGTGCCAGCAGGAACCCGGGAGAAACTGCTGGGAACACCGGGGAGCTGTTTTTT
TRBV20-1,TRBJ2-1,-,-,CSATEGPPFYNEQFF,TGCAGTGCTACTGAGGGGCCTCCCTTCTACAATGAGCAGTTCTTC
TRBV4-3,TRBJ2-1,-,-,CASSQEGHTYSYNEQFF,TGCGCCAGCAGCCAAGAGGGACATACGTACTCCTACAATGAGCAGTTCTTC
TRBV4-2,TRBJ2-2,TRBD2,-,CASSQDGAGEFLNTGELFF,TGTGCCAGCAGCCAAGACGGAGCGGGAGAATTTCTGAACACCGGGGAGCTGTTTTTT
TRBV6-1,TRBJ1-5,-,-,CASSETGLYSNQPQHF,TGTGCCAGCAGTGAGACAGGTCTATATAGCAATCAGCCCCAGCATTTT
TRBV29-1,TRBJ1-5,-,-,CSARTDLAGPQHF,TGCAGCGCTAGGACGGATCTTGCGGGGCCCCAGCATTTT
TRBV7-9,TRBJ1-3,-,-,CASRPRTGDSGNTIYF,TGTGCCAGCAGGCCGAGAACAGGAGACTCTGGAAACACCATATATTTT
TRBV6-5,TRBJ1-5,-,-,CASRVREDNQPQHF,TGTGCCAGCAGGGTCCGAGAGGATAATCAGCCCCAGCATTTT
TRBV5-6,TRBJ2-1,TRBD2,-,CASSLVGLAPQLQFF,TGTGCCAGCAGCTTGGTTGGACTAGCCCCGCAACTGCAGTTCTTC
TRBV19,TRBJ1-5,-,few,CASSIDPDQTELLNQPQHF,TGTGCCAGTAGTATAGATCCCGATCAAACAGAGTTGCTCAATCAGCCCCAGCATTTT
TRBV9,TRBJ2-3,TRBD2,-,CASSPTGTSGNTQYF,TGTGCCAGCAGTCCCACCGGGACTAGCGGGAATACGCAGTATTTT
TRBV5-1,TRBJ2-1,-,once,CASSRGWINEQFF,TGCGCCAGCAGCCGAGGATGGATCAATGAGCAGTTCTTC
TRBV19,TRBJ1-1,-,-,CASRYPGGLEAFF,TGTGCCAGTCGGTATCCCGGGGGTCTTGAAGCTTTCTTT
TRBV19,TRBJ1-1,-,-,CASSYNRVSGTEAFF,TGTGCCAGTAGTTACAACAGGGTTTCGGGCACTGAAGCTTTCTTT
TRBV11-2,TRBJ1-5,-,-,CASSPNGREAQHF,TGTGCCAGCAGCCCCAATGGAAGGGAGGCCCAGCATTTT
TRBV5-1,TRBJ2-1,TRBD2,-,CASSLGLAGGPAYNEQFF,TGCGCCAGCAGCTTGGGACTAGCGGGAGGGCCCGCCTACAATGAGCAGTTCTTC
TRBV5-8,TRBJ2-7,TRBD1,-,CASSPWTGNPRGYGQYF,TGTGCCAGCAGCCCATGGACAGGGAACCCCCGCGGTTACGGGCAGTACTTC
TRBV5-6,TRBJ1-2,TRBD1,-,CASSSTGGYGYTF,TGTGCCAGCAGCTCAACAGGGGGCTATGGCTACACCTTC
TRBV5-1,TRBJ1-2,-,few,CASSLSGRAGYGYTF,TGCGCCAGCAGCTTGTCCGGCAGGGCCGGTTATGGCTACACCTTC
TRBV11-2,TRBJ2-5,-,-,CASSSRVQKETQYF,TGTGCCAGCAGCTCCCGGGTCCAGAAAGAGACCCAGTACTTC
TRBV4-1,TRBJ1-3,-,once,CASSQDSRISIGNTIYF,TGCGCCAGCAGCCAAGATTCGAGAATCTCTATCGGAAACACCATATATTTT
TRBV3-1/TRBV3-2,TRBJ1-4,-,-,CASSQPTGPGEKLFF,TGTGCCAGCAGCCAACCCACAGGGCCTGGTGAAAAACTGTTTTTT
TRBV6-2/TRBV6-3,TRBJ2-5,TRBD2,-,CASSPRTREETQYF,TGTGCCAGCAGTCCGCGGACTAGAGAAGAGACCCAGTACTTC
TRBV18,TRBJ2-7,-,-,CASSPLQTARIEQYF,TGTGCCAGCTCACCGCTGCAGACAGCACGGATCGAGCAGTACTTC
TRBV27,TRBJ1-6,TRBD1,once,CASTLQGAGSPLHF,TGTGCCAGCACCCTACAGGGGGCCGGTTCACCCCTCCACTTT
TRBV4-3,TRBJ1-6,-,-,CASSQGQTGSPLHF,TGCGCCAGCAGCCAAGGGCAGACGGGTTCACCCCTCCACTTT
TRBV19,TRBJ2-2,-,once,CASSIYSPTGELFF,TGTGCCAGTAGTATCTACAGCCCCACCGGGGAGCTGTTTTTT
TRBV27,TRBJ2-1,-,once,CASSIKERRHNEQFF,TGTGCCAGCAGTATAAAAGAGCGACGGCACAATGAGCAGTTCTTC
TRBV7-9,TRBJ2-2,-,-,CASSLRRGGTGELFF,TGTGCCAGCAGCTTAAGGCGGGGAGGAACCGGGGAGCTGTTTTTT
TRBV24-1,TRBJ1-2,TRBD1,few,CATSATGAQGYGYTF,TGTGCCACCAGTGCGACAGGGGCACAGGGCTATGGCTACACCTTC
TRBV5-1,TRBJ2-7,TRBD2,once,CASRLASYEQYF,TGCGCCAGCAGACTAGCGTCCTACGAGCAGTACTTC
TRBV6-4,TRBJ2-1,TRBD2,-,CASSPLVAGHNEQFF,TGTGCCAGCAGTCCGCTGGTAGCGGGACACAATGAGCAGTTCTTC
TRBV7-6,TRBJ1-5,-,once,CASSSQLGQPQHF,TGTGCCAGCAGCTCCCAACTCGGGCAGCCCCAGCATTTT
TRBV5-1,TRBJ1-1,TRBD1,-,CASRKTGVNEAFF,TGCGCCAGCCGCAAGACAGGGGTTAATGAAGCTTTCTTT
TRBV5-1,TRBJ1-1,-,-,CASSFRGNTEAFF,TGCGCCAGCAGCTTTAGGGGGAACACTGAAGCTTTCTTT
TRBV7-6,TRBJ2-3,TRBD2,-,CASSLFERELGDTQYF,TGTGCCAGCAGCTTATTCGAGCGGGAGTTAGGGGATACGCAGTATTTT
TRBV29-1,TRBJ2-1,TRBD2,-,CSVVRGGLAPYNEQFF,TGCAGCGTTGTTAGAGGGGGACTAGCGCCCTACAATGAGCAGTTCTTC
TRBV12-2,TRBJ2-1,-,once,CASRFSRTSGIHNEQFF,TGTGCAAGTCGCTTCTCAAGAACTAGCGGGATTCACAATGAGCAGTTCTTC
TRBV19,TRBJ2-7,TRBD1,-,CASSTRGQGDEQYF,TGTGCCAGTAGTACCCGCGGACAGGGGGACGAGCAGTACTTC
TRBV7-9,TRBJ2-1,TRBD2,-,CASSFAYLAGGPDEQFF,TGTGCCAGCAGCTTTGCCTACCTAGCGGGAGGGCCGGATGAGCAGTTCTTC